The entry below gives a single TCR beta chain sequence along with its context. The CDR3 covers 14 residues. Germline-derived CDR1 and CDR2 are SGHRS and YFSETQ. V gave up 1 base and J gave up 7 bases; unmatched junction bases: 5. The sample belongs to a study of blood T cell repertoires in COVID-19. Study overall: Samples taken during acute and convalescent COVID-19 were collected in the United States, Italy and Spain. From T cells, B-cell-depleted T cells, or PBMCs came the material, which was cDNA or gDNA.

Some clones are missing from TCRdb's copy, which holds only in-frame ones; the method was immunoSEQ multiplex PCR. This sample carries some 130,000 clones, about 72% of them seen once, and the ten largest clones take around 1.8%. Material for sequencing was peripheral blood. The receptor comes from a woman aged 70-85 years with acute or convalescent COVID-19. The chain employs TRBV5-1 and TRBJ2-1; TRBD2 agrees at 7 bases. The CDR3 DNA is TGCGCCAGCAGCTTGACTAGCGCGGGGAATGAGCAGTTCTTC. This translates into CASSLTSAGNEQFF.